This TCR beta chain was documented in a study of cytomegalovirus exposure and HLA in healthy donors. With 60 Vbeta and 13 Jbeta primers, the PCR was carried out. Some clones are missing from TCRdb's copy, which holds only in-frame ones; the method was immunoSEQ multiplex PCR. This sample yields roughly 250,000 clones, of which roughly 80% are seen a single time; roughly 0.31% belongs to the top ten. CDR3 length equals 14 residues. Looked up from germline, CDR1 is LGHNA and CDR2 is YNFKEQ. V was shortened by 1 base and J by 2 bases, with 8 bases between the two germline ends. The chain is built from TRBV4-2 and TRBJ1-2, with D unresolved. The sample taken for sequencing was PBMCs. The clonotype originates from a girl under 10 years old in good health and CMV-seronegative. CDR3 protein: CASSQGTGNYGYTF. The CDR3 DNA follows: TGTGCCAGCAGCCAAGGGACGGGGAACTATGGCTACACCTTC.